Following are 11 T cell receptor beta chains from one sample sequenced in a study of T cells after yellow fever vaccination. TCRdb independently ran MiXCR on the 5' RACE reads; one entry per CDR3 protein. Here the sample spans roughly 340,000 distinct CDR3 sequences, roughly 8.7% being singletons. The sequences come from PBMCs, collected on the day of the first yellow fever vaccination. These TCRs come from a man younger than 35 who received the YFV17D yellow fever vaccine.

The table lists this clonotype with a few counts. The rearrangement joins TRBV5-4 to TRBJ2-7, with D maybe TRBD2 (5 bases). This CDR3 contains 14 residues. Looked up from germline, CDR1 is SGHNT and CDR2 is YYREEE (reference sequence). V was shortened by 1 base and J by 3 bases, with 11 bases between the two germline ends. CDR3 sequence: CASSLYGGYYEQYV. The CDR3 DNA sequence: TGTGCCAGCAGCTTGTATGGCGGGTACTACGAGCAGTACGTC.

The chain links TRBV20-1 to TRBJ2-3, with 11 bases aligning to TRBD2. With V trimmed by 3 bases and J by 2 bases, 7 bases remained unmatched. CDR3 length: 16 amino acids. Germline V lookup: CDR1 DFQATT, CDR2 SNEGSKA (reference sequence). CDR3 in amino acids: CSASGLLAGVTDTQYF. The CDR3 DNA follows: TGCAGTGCTAGCGGATTACTAGCGGGGGTCACAGATACGCAGTATTTT.

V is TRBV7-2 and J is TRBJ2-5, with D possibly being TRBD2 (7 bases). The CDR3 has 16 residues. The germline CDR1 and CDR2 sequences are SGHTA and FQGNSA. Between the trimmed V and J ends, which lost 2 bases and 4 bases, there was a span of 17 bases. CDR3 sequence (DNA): TGTGCCAGCAGCTTATCCATGAGGGGGGGCCCAGAGACCCAGTACTTC. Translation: CASSLSMRGGPETQYF.

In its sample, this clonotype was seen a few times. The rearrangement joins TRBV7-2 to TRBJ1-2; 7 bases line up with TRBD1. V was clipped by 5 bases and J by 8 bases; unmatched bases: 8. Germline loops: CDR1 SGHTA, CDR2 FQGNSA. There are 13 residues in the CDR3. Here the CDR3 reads CASSLTGVSGYTF. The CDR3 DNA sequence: TGTGCCAGCAGCCTAACAGGGGTTAGCGGCTACACCTTC.

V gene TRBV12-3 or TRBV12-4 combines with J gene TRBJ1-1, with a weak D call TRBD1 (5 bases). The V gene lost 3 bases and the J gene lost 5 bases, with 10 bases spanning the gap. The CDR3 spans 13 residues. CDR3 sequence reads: CASSFLGDTEAFF. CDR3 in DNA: TGTGCCAGCAGTTTTTTGGGGGATACTGAAGCTTTCTTT.

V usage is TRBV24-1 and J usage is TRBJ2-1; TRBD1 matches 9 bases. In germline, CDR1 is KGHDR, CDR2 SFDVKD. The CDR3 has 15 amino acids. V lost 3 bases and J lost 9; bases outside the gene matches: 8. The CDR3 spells CATSDPGQGSTEQFF. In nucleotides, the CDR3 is TGTGCCACCAGTGATCCCGGACAGGGGTCGACTGAGCAGTTCTTC.

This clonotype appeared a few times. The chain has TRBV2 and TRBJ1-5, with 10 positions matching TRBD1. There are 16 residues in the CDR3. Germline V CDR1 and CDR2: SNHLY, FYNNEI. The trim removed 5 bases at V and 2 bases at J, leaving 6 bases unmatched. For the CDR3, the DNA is TGTGCCAGCAGTAGGGGACAGGGGATAGGCAATCAGCCCCAGCATTTT. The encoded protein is CASSRGQGIGNQPQHF.

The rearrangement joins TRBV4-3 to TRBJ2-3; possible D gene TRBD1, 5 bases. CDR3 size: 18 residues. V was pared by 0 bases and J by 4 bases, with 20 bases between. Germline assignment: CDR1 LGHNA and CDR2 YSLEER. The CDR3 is CASSQDLLTGIRADTQYF. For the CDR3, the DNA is TGCGCCAGCAGCCAAGATCTGCTTACAGGAATAAGGGCAGATACGCAGTATTTT.

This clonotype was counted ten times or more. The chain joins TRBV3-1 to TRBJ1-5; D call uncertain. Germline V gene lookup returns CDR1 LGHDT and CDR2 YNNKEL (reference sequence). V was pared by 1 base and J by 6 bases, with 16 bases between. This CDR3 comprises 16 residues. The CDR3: CASSQGNGVTGQPQHF. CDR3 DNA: TGTGCCAGCAGCCAAGGAAACGGGGTGACGGGTCAGCCCCAGCATTTT.

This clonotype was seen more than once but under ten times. The chain's CDR3 is CASSRGDSGREQYF. Written as DNA, the CDR3 is TGTGCCAGCAGCCGGGGAGACAGCGGCCGCGAGCAGTACTTC. The J gene is TRBJ2-7, the V gene TRBV5-5, with D perhaps TRBD1 or TRBD2 (5 bases each). Germline V gives CDR1 SGHKS, CDR2 YYEKEE (reference sequence). Trimming removed 4 bases from V and 6 bases from J, with 17 bases in between. The CDR3 contains 14 residues.

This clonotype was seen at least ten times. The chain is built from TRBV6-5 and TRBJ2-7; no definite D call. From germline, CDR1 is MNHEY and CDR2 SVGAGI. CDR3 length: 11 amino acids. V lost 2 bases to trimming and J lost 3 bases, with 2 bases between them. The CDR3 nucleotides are TGTGCCAGCAGTTACAACTACGAGCAGTACTTC. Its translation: CASSYNYEQYF.